The rows below give T cell receptor beta chains drawn from one sample of a study of metastatic and nonmetastatic thyroid tumors. TCRdb re-clonotyped the PCR reads through MiXCR. The sample consists of 50,000 or so clones, more than 15% of them appearing once. Material: blood. These receptors all stem from a female donor with papillary thyroid cancer or a benign thyroid nodule (not recorded which). Some clones in this sample may be carry-over from other donors' samples. Each CDR3 is given with its conserved first and last residue. A D gene is named only where the DNA matches it firmly. A row's size may be missing; if present it is once, few, many or a size class.

TRBV7-6,many,.,TRBJ1-6,16,CASSHHAGHNNSPLHF,TGTGCCAGCAGTCATCACGCGGGACATAATAATTCACCCCTCCACTTT
TRBV6-1,many,TRBD1,TRBJ2-2,14,CASVQGANTGELFF,TGTGCCAGTGTACAGGGGGCAAACACCGGGGAGCTGTTTTTT
TRBV5-1,many,TRBD1,TRBJ2-3,14,CASSNGQGTDTQYF,TGCGCCAGCAGCAACGGACAGGGGACAGATACGCAGTATTTT
TRBV3-1,.,.,TRBJ1-2,15,CASSQSPDRYFGYTF,TGTGCCAGCAGCCAATCCCCGGACAGATACTTTGGCTACACCTTC
TRBV20-1,once,TRBD2,TRBJ2-7,14,CSAWDSGSAHEQYF,TGCAGTGCTTGGGATAGCGGGAGTGCCCACGAGCAGTACTTC
TRBV19,.,.,TRBJ1-5,16,CASSTLRKGSGQPQHF,TGTGCCAGTAGTACTCTAAGGAAGGGTTCAGGACAGCCCCAGCATTTT
TRBV3-1,many,.,TRBJ1-1,13,CASSDSRDTEAFF,TGTGCCAGCAGCGACAGCCGGGACACTGAAGCTTTCTTT
TRBV4-1,.,.,TRBJ2-7,13,CATSLAVSYEQYF,TGCGCCACCAGCCTTGCCGTTTCCTACGAGCAGTACTTC
TRBV11-2,many,.,TRBJ1-4,15,CASSLDGTPWMKLFF,TGTGCCAGCAGCTTAGACGGGACCCCGTGGATGAAACTGTTTTTT
TRBV28,many,.,TRBJ2-5,14,CASSPSGHIGTQYF,TGTGCCAGCAGTCCCTCCGGGCATATCGGGACCCAGTACTTC
TRBV20-1,many,TRBD2,TRBJ2-5,15,CSARDSGGLSETQYF,TGCAGTGCTAGAGATTCGGGAGGCTTATCGGAGACCCAGTACTTC
TRBV28,many,.,TRBJ1-1,15,CASKGGGTVNTEAFF,TGTGCCAGCAAAGGAGGTGGGACCGTGAACACTGAAGCTTTCTTT
TRBV19,many,.,TRBJ2-1,14,CASDERPTYNEQFF,TGTGCCAGTGACGAAAGACCCACCTACAATGAGCAGTTCTTC
TRBV28,many,.,TRBJ1-2,17,CASSQFSIFKANYGYTF,TGTGCCAGCTCGCAGTTCTCCATATTTAAAGCTAACTATGGCTACACCTTC
TRBV5-1,.,.,TRBJ2-2,16,CASSNSDREGTGELFF,TGCGCCAGCAGCAATTCGGACAGGGAGGGCACCGGGGAGCTGTTTTTT